The clone carrying this T cell receptor beta chain was seen only a few times. Its antigen is unidentified. These data are taken from a study of T-cell memory formation after mild COVID-19. 5'RACE, which relied on constant-segment primers, yielded TCR alpha and TCR beta cDNA libraries carrying sample barcodes and UMIs. One entry per CDR3 protein, called by TCRdb with MiXCR from the 5' RACE reads. The sample carries approximately 240,000 distinct CDR3 sequences, roughly 15% recorded once. Deletions cut 3 bases from V and 5 bases from J, with 12 bases between. Germline CDR1 is KGHDR and CDR2 is SFDVKD. This CDR3 comprises 15 residues. Regarding the study as a whole: What remained unconfirmed was the SARS-CoV-2 specificity of second-wave clones peaking on day 37. Clones which contracted sat mainly in CM and EM if CD4+, and in EMRA if CD8+.

Sequencing used PBMCs or a T cell subset sorted from them (not recorded which). This chain uses TRBV24-1 with TRBJ2-2, with D possibly TRBD1 on 5 matching bases. The TCR was taken from a man younger than 35 who had mild COVID-19 (a few samples of this study predate the infection). Cell type and time point are not known. The CDR3 loop reads CATSDTRVGTGELFF. The CDR3 region has the DNA TGTGCCACCAGTGATACCAGGGTAGGAACCGGGGAGCTGTTTTTT.